The 31 T cell receptor beta chains in this list originate from one sample, sequenced in a study of T-cell memory formation after mild COVID-19. Each CDR3 protein gets one entry after TCRdb re-called the 5' RACE reads with MiXCR. Among around 130,000 distinct CDR3 sequences listed, approximately 15% were seen once. Sequencing input: PBMCs or a T cell subset sorted from them (not recorded which). These receptors all come from an adult woman who had mild COVID-19 (a few samples of this study predate the infection). Cell type and time point are not known.

V is TRBV5-1 and J is TRBJ1-2; D remains unclear. V was trimmed by 4 bases and J by 0 bases, leaving 13 bases between them. The CDR3 has 15 residues. Germline values: CDR1 SGHRS, CDR2 YFSETQ. DNA for the CDR3: TGCGCCAGCAGCGTTACAAAAGGAGCTAACTATGGCTACACCTTC. Translating gives CASSVTKGANYGYTF.

The CDR3 loop reads CASRRDNQAYNEQFF. The CDR3 DNA reads TGTGCCAGCAGACGGGACAACCAGGCCTACAATGAGCAGTTCTTC. This chain links TRBV28 with TRBJ2-1; D may be TRBD1 (6 bases). Per the germline V gene, CDR1 is MDHEN and CDR2 is SYDVKM. V was cut by 6 bases and J by 2 bases, with 14 bases left in between. The CDR3 length is 15 residues.

This clonotype has just a few counts. This sequence joins TRBV12-3 or TRBV12-4 and TRBJ2-5; either TRBD1 or TRBD2 may supply D (5 bases each). V lost 5 bases to trimming and J lost 0 bases, with 13 bases between them. The CDR3 consists of 15 residues. The CDR3 DNA is TGTGCCAGCAGTCCGGGACGAGTGTACCAAGAGACCCAGTACTTC. Residues: CASSPGRVYQETQYF.

The rearrangement links TRBV7-2 to TRBJ2-1; 8 bases are a match to TRBD2. The CDR3 runs 16 residues. Germline assignment: CDR1 SGHTA and CDR2 FQGNSA. With 1 base clipped from V and 7 bases from J, the junction kept 9 bases outside the gene matches. This chain's CDR3 is CASSLESGLGRNEQFF. Written as DNA, the CDR3 is TGTGCCAGCAGCTTAGAATCGGGACTAGGTCGTAATGAGCAGTTCTTC. The full variable domain, completed using reference TRBV7-2 and TRBJ2-1, is GAGVSQSPSNKVTEKGKDVELRCDPISGHTALYWYRQSLGQGLEFLIYFQGNSAPDKSGLPSDRFSAERTGGSVSTLTIQRTQQEDSAVYLCASSLESGLGRNEQFFGPGTRLTVL.

J is TRBJ2-7 and V is TRBV13, with D perhaps matching TRBD2 (6 bases). Trimming shortened V by 2 bases and J by 2 bases, and 10 bases separated the two germline ends. This CDR3 is built from 14 residues. Germline V lookup: CDR1 PRHDT, CDR2 FYEKMQ (reference sequence). CDR3 protein: CASSLIGSTYEQYF. DNA for the CDR3: TGTGCCAGCAGCTTAATCGGGAGCACCTACGAGCAGTACTTC.

This clonotype was counted only a few times. This sequence joins TRBV4-1 and TRBJ2-1; weak D call: TRBD1 (5 bases). The CDR3 extends over 14 amino acids. V was shortened by 0 bases and J by 10 bases, with 13 bases between the two germline ends. Germline CDR1 reads MGHRA; CDR2 reads YSYEKL. CDR3 region: CASSQDQGPREQFF. The CDR3 DNA sequence: TGCGCCAGCAGCCAAGATCAGGGCCCTAGAGAGCAGTTCTTC.

This clonotype came up many times. The rearrangement joins TRBV12-3 or TRBV12-4 to TRBJ2-5; 9 bases agree with TRBD2. V lost 3 bases, J lost 3 bases, and 5 bases stayed unmatched. This CDR3 is 15 amino acids long. The CDR3 sequence is CASSFLAGTKETQYF. The CDR3 DNA reads TGTGCCAGCAGTTTTCTAGCGGGGACAAAAGAGACCCAGTACTTC.

The chain recombines TRBV5-1 with TRBJ2-1; the match to TRBD2 covers 10 bases. Per the germline V gene, CDR1 is SGHRS and CDR2 is YFSETQ. The junction had 9 bases not matched to a gene; V was cut back by 4 bases and J by 2 bases. The CDR3 sequence is 17 residues long. The CDR3 DNA reads TGCGCCAGCAGCGAGTTACCGAGCGGGAGGGCCTACAATGAGCAGTTCTTC. Translated: CASSELPSGRAYNEQFF.

This chain links TRBV30 with TRBJ1-1; D ambiguous. CDR1 GTSNPN and CDR2 SVGIG come from the germline V gene (reference sequence). V dropped 2 bases and J dropped 5 bases, with 15 bases sitting between them. This CDR3 has 14 residues. This chain's CDR3 is CAWSYFGGRTEAFF. In nucleotides, the CDR3 is TGTGCCTGGAGTTACTTTGGCGGGAGGACTGAAGCTTTCTTT.

The chain carries TRBV25-1 and TRBJ1-2; TRBD1 aligns across 8 bases. Germline V gene data show CDR1 as MGHDK and CDR2 as SYGVNS. The CDR3 is made up of 15 amino acids. V dropped 3 bases and J dropped 4; count of bases not matched to a gene: 7. The CDR3 nucleotides read TGTGCCAGCAGTGACTCCCGGACAGGGTTCTATGGCTACACCTTC. The encoded protein is CASSDSRTGFYGYTF.

The J gene is TRBJ2-2, the V gene TRBV5-4; D is unclear. Germline CDR1 reads SGHNT; CDR2 reads YYREEE (reference sequence). Trimming stripped 0 bases from V and 4 bases from J, with 10 bases between. The CDR3 sequence is 15 residues long. CDR3 DNA sequence: TGTGCCAGCAGCTTGGCCCTAGGATCCACCGGGGAGCTGTTTTTT. Translated: CASSLALGSTGELFF.

This chain connects TRBV10-3 to TRBJ2-5; 11 bases are shared with TRBD2. Losses at the gene ends were 0 bases for V and 1 base for J; bases not matched to a gene: 7. The CDR3 loop spans 18 amino acids. From germline, CDR1 is ENHRY and CDR2 SYGVKD. As DNA, the CDR3 is TGTGCCATCAGTGAGTCCATGGCTAGCGGGAGGCCCCAAGAGACCCAGTACTTC. This sequence encodes CAISESMASGRPQETQYF.

This clonotype occurred a few times. The rearrangement links TRBV7-6 to TRBJ2-1; 8 bases line up with TRBD2. From germline, CDR1 is SGHVS and CDR2 FNYEAQ. The CDR3 extends over 18 amino acids. V was pared by 1 base and J by 2 bases, with 10 bases of the junction left unmatched. CDR3 DNA sequence: TGTGCCAGCAGCTTAGAAGCAAGCGGGGGTCCTACCTACAATGAGCAGTTCTTC. Protein: CASSLEASGGPTYNEQFF.

This clonotype was detected a few times. The chain carries TRBV9 and TRBJ1-3; D is uncertain. The CDR3 spans 16 residues. CDR1 and CDR2 from the germline V gene are SGDLS and YYNGEE. The germline V and J ends were trimmed by 0 bases and 0 bases, with 10 bases remaining between them. The CDR3 reads CASSVDLSGSGNTIYF. CDR3 DNA: TGTGCCAGCAGCGTAGACCTCTCGGGCTCTGGAAACACCATATATTTT.

There are a few counts of this clonotype. The rearrangement joins TRBV7-2 to TRBJ2-1; D may be TRBD1 (5 bases). CDR1 is SGHTA and CDR2 is FQGNSA in the germline V gene. The CDR3 is 15 residues long. Trimming removed 0 bases at V and 2 bases at J, with 8 bases between. CDR3 DNA sequence: TGTGCCAGCAGCTTAGCTCAGGGTGCCTACAATGAGCAGTTCTTC. Its protein is CASSLAQGAYNEQFF. Drawing the rest from reference TRBV7-2 and TRBJ2-1, the complete variable domain is GAGVSQSPSNKVTEKGKDVELRCDPISGHTALYWYRQSLGQGLEFLIYFQGNSAPDKSGLPSDRFSAERTGGSVSTLTIQRTQQEDSAVYLCASSLAQGAYNEQFFGPGTRLTVL.

The sample holds a few counts of this clonotype. CDR3 residues: CASSLGGAGSDNEQFF. DNA for the CDR3: TGTGCCAGCAGCTTGGGGGGGGCAGGGTCGGACAATGAGCAGTTCTTC. V and J are TRBV5-4 and TRBJ2-1; D tentatively reads TRBD1 or TRBD2 (6 bases each). The CDR3 has 16 residues. Germline CDR1 SGHNT, CDR2 YYREEE (reference sequence). V lost 0 bases and J lost 5, with 15 bases in between.

CDR3 sequence: CASSFGTSGATDTQYF. CDR3 nucleotides: TGTGCCAGCAGCTTCGGGACTAGCGGGGCTACAGATACGCAGTATTTT. The chain is built from TRBV5-4 and TRBJ2-3, with 13 bases lining up with TRBD2. The CDR3 is made up of 16 amino acids. CDR1 is SGHNT and CDR2 is YYREEE in the germline V gene (reference sequence). V dropped 2 bases and J dropped 3; count of bases not matched to a gene: 3.

This rearrangement joins TRBV2 to TRBJ2-3, with D unresolved. V was cut by 1 base and J by 0 bases, with 11 bases left in between. The CDR3 sequence is 16 residues long. Per germline, CDR1 SNHLY and CDR2 FYNNEI. The CDR3 region is CASSEGGSPSTDTQYF. CDR3 sequence (DNA): TGTGCCAGCAGTGAAGGGGGTTCCCCTAGCACAGATACGCAGTATTTT.

The rearrangement links TRBV5-5 to TRBJ1-2; 10 bases agree with TRBD1. V lost 3 bases, J lost 4 bases, and 6 bases stayed unmatched. The length of the CDR3 is 15 residues. Looked up from germline, CDR1 is SGHKS and CDR2 is YYEKEE (reference sequence). The DNA of the CDR3 is TGTGCCAGCAGCTCCGACAGGGGGCGCGGCTATGGCTACACCTTC. It is translated as CASSSDRGRGYGYTF.

This clonotype has just a few counts. The rearrangement uses TRBV4-2 and TRBJ1-1; TRBD1 agrees at 8 bases. The CDR3 has 13 amino acids. Losses at the gene ends were 0 bases for V and 10 bases for J; bases not matched to a gene: 4. The V gene's germline CDR1 is LGHNA and CDR2 YNFKEQ. In DNA form, the CDR3 reads TGTGCCAGCAGCCAAGAGGCTACAGGGGGAGCTTTCTTT. It codes for CASSQEATGGAFF.

V and J are TRBV4-2 and TRBJ2-1; maybe TRBD1 (5 bases). V was cut by 4 bases and J by 10 bases, with 14 bases left in between. This CDR3 region has 13 residues. The germline V gene encodes CDR1 LGHNA and CDR2 YNFKEQ. The CDR3 is CASSPLNRGEQFF. The CDR3 DNA reads as TGTGCCAGCAGCCCTTTGAATAGGGGAGAGCAGTTCTTC.

The chain uses TRBV6-5 and TRBJ2-1; TRBD2 matches at 13 bases. J gave up 7 bases and V 2 bases, and 5 bases lay outside the gene matches. CDR1 is MNHEY, CDR2 SVGAGI, per germline. CDR3 length equals 16 residues. The CDR3 loop reads CASSYELAGGMNEQFF. The CDR3 DNA is TGTGCCAGCAGTTACGAACTAGCGGGAGGGATGAATGAGCAGTTCTTC.

The V gene is TRBV3-1, the J gene TRBJ1-4, with TRBD1 identical over 8 bases. CDR1 is LGHDT, CDR2 YNNKEL, per germline (reference sequence). The V and J ends lost 4 bases and 7 bases, in that order; junction bases with no gene match: 2. The CDR3 consists of 13 residues. CDR3 loop: CASSLGQGEKLFF. The CDR3 DNA reads TGTGCCAGCAGCCTCGGACAGGGTGAAAAACTGTTTTTT.

The CDR3 DNA reads as TGCGCCAGCAGTCTACCGGACAGGGCGAACACTGAAGCTTTCTTT. Amino acids: CASSLPDRANTEAFF. The rearrangement uses TRBV10-2 and TRBJ1-1, with 8 bases fitting TRBD1. The junction had 6 bases not matched to a gene; V was cut back by 5 bases and J by 1 base. CDR3 size: 15 residues. Germline loops: CDR1 WSHSY, CDR2 SAAADI.

The rearrangement links TRBV12-3 or TRBV12-4 to TRBJ1-1; D gene uncertain. The V gene lost 3 bases and the J gene lost 3 bases, with 14 bases spanning the gap. The CDR3 has 15 amino acids. The CDR3 sequence is CASSLGSRSDTEAFF. In nucleotides, the CDR3 is TGTGCCAGCAGTTTGGGGAGTAGGTCGGACACTGAAGCTTTCTTT.

There are a few counts of this clonotype. This rearrangement joins TRBV12-3 or TRBV12-4 to TRBJ2-6; 8 positions match TRBD2. Trimming cost V 6 bases and J 1 base; bases outside gene matches: 14. The CDR3 is 19 amino acids. In nucleotides, the CDR3 is TGTGCCAGCAGACACCCCCCGGGACTAGGGGGATCTGGGGCCAACGTCCTGACTTTC. This gives the protein CASRHPPGLGGSGANVLTF.

This chain joins TRBV24-1 and TRBJ2-1, with D unclear. With 0 bases removed from V and 7 bases from J, the gap between germline ends came to 3 bases. Germline CDR1 reads KGHDR; CDR2 reads SFDVKD. The CDR3 contains 12 residues. In DNA, the CDR3 is TGTGCCACCAGTGATTTGGTTAATGAGCAGTTCTTC. Translating gives CATSDLVNEQFF.

This clonotype showed up just a few times. V usage is TRBV29-1 and J usage is TRBJ2-7; D is possibly TRBD1 (6 bases). CDR1 SQVTM and CDR2 ANQGSEA come from the germline V gene. There are 15 residues in the CDR3. V gave up 0 bases and J gave up 2 bases, with 14 bases separating them. CDR3 sequence (DNA): TGCAGCGTTGAAGATGCGAAGGACAGTACCTACGAGCAGTACTTC. Its translation is CSVEDAKDSTYEQYF.

The genes are TRBV2 and TRBJ2-7, with D hard to call. V lost 8 bases and J 3 bases, leaving 8 bases between the germline ends. The CDR3 contains 11 residues. CDR1 and CDR2 from the germline V gene are SNHLY and FYNNEI. The CDR3 DNA follows: TGTGCCAGCGGCCAAAACTACGAGCAGTACTTC. This sequence encodes CASGQNYEQYF.

J is TRBJ2-1 and V is TRBV6-5; D gene ambiguous. The V and J ends lost 2 bases and 6 bases respectively, with 5 bases between them. This CDR3 contains 12 residues. CDR1 is MNHEY and CDR2 is SVGAGI in the germline V gene. Here the CDR3 reads CASSYNLNEQFF. The CDR3 region has the DNA TGTGCCAGCAGTTACAATCTCAATGAGCAGTTCTTC.

The gene calls are TRBV11-3 and TRBJ2-7; TRBD2 matches 7 bases. The CDR3 is 16 residues long. V lost 1 base and J lost 2; bases outside the gene matches: 8. Germline lookup yields CDR1 SGHNT and CDR2 YENEEA. CDR3 bases: TGTGCCAGCAGCTTAGCCCTTCAGCGGGATCCCTACGAGCAGTACTTC. Protein sequence: CASSLALQRDPYEQYF.